This TCR beta chain was profiled in a study of spatial heterogeneity in lung cancer. Study findings and constraints: For expanded intratumoral alpha and beta TCRs, counts tracked tumor mutation counts.

Specified time point: sample taken at primary tumor resection. In the case of this clonotype: Its antigen is not known.

In TCRdb, the 5' RACE reads were re-called with MiXCR into one record per CDR3 protein. Seen here are around 20,000 distinct CDR3 sequences, 4.5% to 7% observed once, and the top ten hold 10% to 13%. This specimen consisted of lung tumor tissue, obtained at surgery. The origin of this receptor is a female donor with early-stage non-small cell lung cancer.

In nucleotides, the CDR3 is TGTGCCAGTGAAAGACAGGGGTTTGGGGACTATGGCTACACCTTC. It is translated as CASERQGFGDYGYTF. The chain combines TRBV11-2 with TRBJ1-2, with 8 bases matching TRBD1. Germline V CDR1 and CDR2: SGHAT, FQNNGV. The CDR3 is 15 residues long. The V gene end was trimmed by 9 bases and the J gene end by 3 bases; junction bases not matched to a gene: 12.